This record concerns one T cell receptor (beta chain) sequence. It lacks a known antigen. No base qualities exist here, and no much larger clone lies one base off it. The time point label on this specimen signifies: resected brain tissue, or blood drawn just prior to surgery. Surgery cases with the highest brain T cell transcript signatures were selected for TCR beta chain sequencing of brain tissue and, where available, blood. Prior to surgery, the patients had been treated with at least one anti-epileptic drug. TCR-sequenced patients were children with drug-resistant epilepsy due to tuberous sclerosis complex, focal cortical dysplasia, Rasmussen encephalitis or hemimegalencephaly. Bulk genomic DNA was isolated from unsorted brain tissue and whole blood using the Monarch genomic DNA purification kit. Spanning cysteine to phenylalanine, the CDR3 consists of 13 amino acids. The sequence is cut down to CDR3 DNA, 39 bases in frame from base 1. Cut back by 4 bases and 2 bases, the V and J ends lie 8 bases apart. Per the germline V gene, SGHAT is the CDR1 and FQNNGV is the CDR2.

These data originate in a study of brain T cells in children with intractable seizures (dated by TCRdb to the early 2020s). In terms of the full investigation: Resected brain tissue from roughly 53 pediatric epilepsy surgery cases was first screened for immune gene transcripts using a NanoString immunology panel. Among the approximately 12 selected surgery cases, eight also had pre-surgery blood sequenced, leaving four with brain tissue only.

The immunoSEQ assay was used to generate TCR beta chain sequences from genomic DNA. As for the authors' bioinformatics: CDR3 sequences that did not begin with the conserved framework cysteine at position 104 were removed manually. Clonality was calculated as one minus the normalized Shannon's Diversity Index, with values ranging from 0 (maximal diversity) to 1 (oligoclonal). Differences in the frequency of the same CDR3 between samples, such as brain versus blood, were assessed with chi-squared comparison-of-proportions tests. Public clonotypes were found through immuneACCESS searches, while the VDJdb browser was used to judge similarity to known antiviral clonotypes. The source is immuneACCESS, and TCRdb retained only in-frame sequences with V and J called. Part of the clones is not carried over; for the studies checked, unresolved V genes explain less than half of this, and the remainder is unexplained. The V and J calls and clone size were taken over from that table, and D and trimming were inferred from the DNA. This sample comprises 80,000 or so clones, about 93% of them detected only once. The ten largest clones add up to less than 2% of the sample.

What the work shows at the level of the full study, not this receptor alone: Viral specificity was inferred solely from CDR3 sequence similarity, and the HCMV serostatus of the patients was not known. Because sequencing depth was different between pre-surgery and post-surgery blood, clones absent from the pre-surgery sample may reflect undersampling.

The V gene is TRBV11-2 and the J gene is TRBJ2-5, and possibly TRBD1, on 5 matching bases. Sequenced material: peripheral blood, taken at surgery. This clonotype was sampled from a boy younger than two with tuberous sclerosis and intractable seizures. The CDR3 sequence is CASSYRQQETQYF. Here is the DNA: TGTGCCAGCAGCTACAGACAGCAAGAGACCCAGTACTTC. Reference TRBV11-2 and TRBJ2-5 genes cover what lies past the CDR3, so the full variable domain is EAGVAQSPRYKIIEKRQSVAFWCNPISGHATLYWYQQILGQGPKLLIQFQNNGVVDDSQLPKDRFSAERLKGVDSTLKIQPAKLEDSAVYLCASSYRQQETQYFGPGTRLLVL.